Below are 26 T cell receptor beta chains sequenced from a single sample in a study of OX40 agonist ivuxolimab in advanced cancers. The assay was immunoSEQ multiplex PCR, and TCRdb's table has in-frame clones only and misses some. Found here are roughly 58,000 clones, over 90% of them singletons; the top ten hold around a sixth. Sequenced here: CD4+ or CD8+ T cells sorted from blood, sampled in a trial of the OX40 agonist ivuxolimab. The source is an adult with an advanced solid tumor such as melanoma, head and neck, liver or kidney cancer.

J is TRBJ2-1 and V is TRBV5-6; 12 bases fit TRBD1. J lost 8 bases, V lost 0 bases, and 3 bases had no gene match. The CDR3 covers 15 residues. CDR1 is SGHDT and CDR2 is YYEEEE in the germline V gene. This CDR3 reads CASSLGDRGQDEQFF. DNA for the CDR3: TGTGCCAGCAGCTTGGGGGACAGGGGGCAGGATGAGCAGTTCTTC.

This chain joins TRBV7-8 and TRBJ2-2; D is possibly TRBD2 (5 bases). Germline V gene lookup returns CDR1 SGHVS and CDR2 FQNEAQ. V lost 0 bases and J 1 base, leaving 6 bases between the germline ends. The CDR3 loop spans 15 amino acids. The CDR3: CASSLAAGNTGELFF. CDR3 coding DNA: TGTGCCAGCAGCTTAGCGGCGGGGAACACCGGGGAGCTGTTTTTT. Full variable domain (rest looked up from reference TRBV7-8 and TRBJ2-2): GAGVSQSPRYKVAKRGQDVALRCDPISGHVSLFWYQQALGQGPEFLTYFQNEAQLDKSGLPSDRFFAERPEGSVSTLKIQRTQQEDSAVYLCASSLAAGNTGELFFGEGSRLTVL.

The chain's CDR3 is CASSGTLGPYSNQPQHF. In DNA form, the CDR3 reads TGTGCCAGCAGTGGAACACTTGGACCCTATAGCAATCAGCCCCAGCATTTT. The chain recombines TRBV6-1 with TRBJ1-5; D is undetermined. Germline CDR1 is MNHNS and CDR2 is SASEGT. Trimming shortened V by 4 bases and J by 0 bases, and 16 bases separated the two germline ends. CDR3 size: 17 residues.

A note on this clone: Other DNA sequences within the sample encode an identical CDR3. The chain joins TRBV7-2 to TRBJ2-1, with unresolved D. The ends were cut back, 5 bases at V and 5 bases at J, with 4 bases in the middle. The CDR3 extends over 11 amino acids. Germline V gives CDR1 SGHTA, CDR2 FQGNSA. The DNA for the CDR3 is TGTGCCAGCAGCCCGGACAATGAGCAGTTCTTC. Translating gives CASSPDNEQFF.

The chain links TRBV29-1 to TRBJ1-2; D ambiguous. Germline-derived CDR1 and CDR2 are SQVTM and ANQGSEA. This CDR3 is built from 11 residues. Trimming shortened V by 1 base and J by 4 bases, and 4 bases separated the two germline ends. CDR3 in DNA: TGCAGCGTTGAAGGGGTCTATGGCTACACCTTC. This gives the protein CSVEGVYGYTF.

In DNA, the CDR3 is TGTGCCAGCAGCCCCGGGACTAGCTACAATGAGCAGTTCTTC. Its translation is CASSPGTSYNEQFF. The chain combines TRBV11-2 with TRBJ2-1; 8 nucleotides match TRBD2. The CDR3 totals 14 residues. The junction had 3 bases not matched to a gene; V was cut back by 5 bases and J by 3 bases. In germline, CDR1 is SGHAT, CDR2 FQNNGV.

The CDR3 loop is CASQLLQGSYNEQFF. The DNA for the CDR3 is TGTGCCAGCCAACTCCTCCAAGGCTCCTACAATGAGCAGTTCTTC. The V and J genes are TRBV7-9 and TRBJ2-1; D ambiguous. The length of the CDR3 is 15 residues. Germline CDR1 SEHNR, CDR2 FQNEAQ (reference sequence). The ends were cut back, 8 bases at V and 0 bases at J, with 14 bases in the middle.

The chain joins TRBV5-8 to TRBJ2-5, with 7 nucleotides matching TRBD1. The CDR3 has 16 amino acids. Trimming took 4 bases from V and 5 from J; bases not matched to a gene: 14. Germline values: CDR1 SGHTS, CDR2 YDEGEE. The CDR3 nucleotides are TGTGCCAGCAGCCCGGGACGGACAGGAGGCAGGGAGACCCAGTACTTC. Its protein product is CASSPGRTGGRETQYF.

The gene calls are TRBV28 and TRBJ1-4; D might be TRBD1 (6 bases). Per germline, CDR1 MDHEN and CDR2 SYDVKM. The CDR3 has 17 residues. Trimming pared 2 bases from V and 0 bases from J, leaving 13 bases between. DNA for the CDR3: TGTGCCAGCAGTTTAACAGGGACTTTTGCAACTAATGAAAAACTGTTTTTT. It specifies CASSLTGTFATNEKLFF.

V usage is TRBV7-6 and J usage is TRBJ1-2; 8 bases map to TRBD1. CDR1 and CDR2 (germline): SGHVS, FNYEAQ. With 10 bases clipped from V and 10 bases from J, the junction kept 11 bases outside the gene matches. The CDR3 has 12 residues. CDR3 region: CAIWETGDLYTF. The CDR3 DNA follows: TGTGCCATCTGGGAGACAGGGGATCTCTACACCTTC.

The chain links TRBV14 to TRBJ2-7, with D possibly called TRBD1 or TRBD2 (5 bases each). CDR3 length: 15 residues. Germline CDR1 reads SGHDN; CDR2 reads FVKESK. The V end was cut by 4 bases, the J end by 3 bases, with 16 bases between. The CDR3 sequence is CASSRSGSDNYEQYF. The CDR3 nucleotides are TGTGCCAGCAGCCGGTCGGGGTCGGACAACTACGAGCAGTACTTC.

The chain couples TRBV6-6 to TRBJ2-7; weak D call: TRBD2 (6 bases). Between the trimmed V and J ends, which lost 6 bases and 12 bases, there was a span of 18 bases. The CDR3 loop spans 12 amino acids. Looked up from germline, CDR1 is MNHNY and CDR2 is SVGAGI (reference sequence). The CDR3 reads CASSYGVYGGYF. The CDR3 DNA sequence: TGTGCCAGCAGCTACGGGGTTTACGGGGGGTACTTC.

The chain is built from TRBV7-2 and TRBJ2-1, with 10 bases fitting TRBD2. Germline-derived CDR1 and CDR2 are SGHTA and FQGNSA. This CDR3 contains 15 residues. V shed 5 bases and J 6 bases; nucleotides not matched to a gene: 7. CDR3 DNA sequence: TGTGCCAGCAGCCCTAGCGGGAGTCTAATCAATGAGCAGTTCTTC. Translated: CASSPSGSLINEQFF. The full variable domain, completed using reference TRBV7-2 and TRBJ2-1, is GAGVSQSPSNKVTEKGKDVELRCDPISGHTALYWYRQSLGQGLEFLIYFQGNSAPDKSGLPSDRFSAERTGGSVSTLTIQRTQQEDSAVYLCASSPSGSLINEQFFGPGTRLTVL.

The chain combines TRBV13 with TRBJ2-2; 10 nucleotides match TRBD2. This CDR3 is 17 amino acids long. Germline loops: CDR1 PRHDT, CDR2 FYEKMQ (reference sequence). The V and J ends lost 5 bases and 7 bases, in that order; junction bases with no gene match: 13. CDR3 DNA sequence: TGTGCCAGCAGCCCCCCCGGGGGGGGGACTAGCGTCGGGGAGCTGTTTTTT. It codes for CASSPPGGGTSVGELFF.

The chain couples TRBV4-3 to TRBJ2-7, with D unresolved. V lost 0 bases, J lost 3 bases, and 6 bases lay in between. Germline lookup yields CDR1 LGHNA and CDR2 YSLEER. CDR3 length: 13 residues. CDR3 loop: CASSQELFYEQYF. The CDR3 DNA follows: TGCGCCAGCAGCCAAGAGCTTTTCTACGAGCAGTACTTC.

The chain recombines TRBV29-1 with TRBJ2-7; 8 nucleotides line up with TRBD1. Losses at the gene ends were 4 bases for V and 3 bases for J; bases not matched to a gene: 5. Per germline, CDR1 SQVTM and CDR2 ANQGSEA. This CDR3 comprises 13 residues. This chain's CDR3 is CSVVNGTGYEQYF. DNA of the CDR3: TGCAGCGTTGTCAACGGGACAGGCTACGAGCAGTACTTC.

V gene TRBV15 combines with J gene TRBJ1-4; 7 bases are shared with TRBD1. Trimming removed 1 base from V and 8 bases from J; junction bases left unmatched: 7. The CDR3 length is 15 residues. CDR1 is LNHNV, CDR2 YYDKDF, per germline (reference sequence). CDR3 sequence reads: CATSRVRDRGEKLFF. The CDR3 nucleotides read TGTGCCACCAGCAGAGTTAGGGACAGAGGGGAAAAACTGTTTTTT.

CDR3 sequence reads: CASSQAPLVTDTQYF. CDR3 coding DNA: TGCGCCAGCAGCCAAGCCCCCCTCGTCACAGATACGCAGTATTTT. The genes are TRBV4-1 and TRBJ2-3; D gene ambiguous. Germline CDR1 is MGHRA and CDR2 is YSYEKL. This CDR3 is 15 amino acids long. V was pared by 1 base and J by 2 bases, with 10 bases between.

Concerning this clone itself: Within the sample, other DNA sequences also encode this same CDR3. CDR3 DNA: TGTGCCAGCAGTTGGGGTGGCACTGAAGCTTTCTTT. It translates to CASSWGGTEAFF. The rearrangement joins TRBV27 to TRBJ1-1; D unresolved. V lost 4 bases to trimming and J lost 4 bases, with 7 bases between them. The CDR3 runs 12 residues. Looked up from germline, CDR1 is MNHEY and CDR2 is SMNVEV (reference sequence).

The chain couples TRBV12-5 to TRBJ2-1; 10 bases are shared with TRBD1. The V gene end was trimmed by 1 base and the J gene end by 7 bases; junction bases not matched to a gene: 4. Per the germline V gene, CDR1 is LGHNT and CDR2 is FRNRAP. CDR3 length: 15 amino acids. CDR3 residues: CASGLGQGARNEQFF. As DNA, the CDR3 is TGTGCTAGTGGTTTGGGACAGGGGGCTAGGAATGAGCAGTTCTTC.

Only one count was recorded for this clone. V usage is TRBV9 and J usage is TRBJ2-2; D is undetermined. The CDR3 runs 13 residues. Germline assignment: CDR1 SGDLS and CDR2 YYNGEE. V dropped 0 bases and J dropped 8 bases, with 8 bases sitting between them. CDR3 coding DNA: TGTGCCAGCAGCGTAGTCTCCGGTGGGGAGCTGTTTTTT. Amino acid sequence: CASSVVSGGELFF.

The chain is built from TRBV11-3 and TRBJ2-1; the match to TRBD2 covers 8 bases. Losses at the gene ends were 3 bases for V and 5 bases for J; bases not matched to a gene: 18. The CDR3 consists of 19 residues. CDR1 is SGHNT, CDR2 YENEEA, per germline. The CDR3 DNA is TGTGCCAGCAGCTTCCGGACGGGGGGGCGCCGCGATACCAACAATGAGCAGTTCTTC. Protein product: CASSFRTGGRRDTNNEQFF.

The CDR3 DNA sequence: TGTGCCAGTAGTATGTATGGGACAGGAAGTACTGAAGCTTTCTTT. It translates to CASSMYGTGSTEAFF. The gene calls are TRBV19 and TRBJ1-1; 8 positions match TRBD1. The CDR3 totals 15 residues. The J segment lost 5 bases and the V segment lost 3 bases, leaving 8 bases of the junction unmatched. Germline assignment: CDR1 LNHDA and CDR2 SQIVND (reference sequence).

The gene calls are TRBV7-8 and TRBJ2-3; D is undetermined. The CDR3 consists of 13 residues. Trimming left V 0 bases short and J 9 bases short, with 10 bases between. Germline lookup yields CDR1 SGHVS and CDR2 FQNEAQ. DNA of the CDR3: TGTGCCAGCAGCTTAGCGCTTTTTGACACGCAGTATTTT. Translating gives CASSLALFDTQYF.

This clone was picked up one time. The chain employs TRBV7-8 and TRBJ2-3; 7 nucleotides agree with TRBD1. The germline gives CDR1 SGHVS, CDR2 FQNEAQ. This CDR3 comprises 15 residues. Trimming removed 7 bases from V and 2 bases from J; junction bases left unmatched: 9. This CDR3 reads CASTVTGPVTDTQYF. CDR3 nucleotides: TGTGCCAGCACCGTGACAGGGCCCGTCACAGATACGCAGTATTTT.

The genes are TRBV11-2 and TRBJ1-1; D perhaps matches TRBD1 (6 bases). Germline lookup yields CDR1 SGHAT and CDR2 FQNNGV. The CDR3 length is 13 residues. Trimming cost V 0 bases and J 11 bases, with 13 bases left between them. The CDR3 DNA is TGTGCCAGCAGCTTAGAAATGGGGGCCGAGGCTTTCTTT. Translation: CASSLEMGAEAFF.